What follows is one TCR beta chain and its context. Its antigen target is currently unknown. One base away there is no much larger clone; base qualities are not given. The germline V and J ends show losses of 4 bases and 2 bases respectively, and no gene match explains 0 bases of the junction. CDR1 and CDR2, per the germline V gene, are MNHEY and SVGEGT. The CDR3 covers 14 residues, taking in both the cysteine and the phenylalanine. Of the read, only the CDR3 DNA is kept; its 42 bases are in frame from base 1. Samples from volunteer blood donors who had recovered from COVID-19 were contributed by a second Seattle source. Collaborating institutions collected whole blood in K2EDTA tubes following their own protocols. Collaborator samples were shipped for TCRbeta analysis as frozen whole blood, isolated PBMCs, or DNA extracted from either sample type. TCRbeta CDR3 regions were amplified from genomic DNA using the immunoSEQ Assay, a bias-controlled multiplex PCR. Per the original workflow: Nucleated cell counts per sample were estimated from amplification of reference gene primers within the assay. To quantify the absolute abundance of each unique TCRbeta CDR3 rearrangement, sequence reads were collapsed and filtered. Productive Simpson clonality was computed per sample as the square root of Simpson's diversity index over productive rearrangements. TCRdb took over this immuneACCESS table, retaining in-frame rearrangements with V and J assigned. Such tables are incomplete; in checked studies, under half of the missing clones stem from an unresolved V gene, and the remainder is unexplained. The DNA was the basis for D and trimming; V, J and clone size are from that table. This sample lists 200,000 to 250,000 clones; around nine tenths were detected once. The top ten clonotypes cover 1.5% to 2% of the sample.

The data originate from a study of blood T cell repertoires in COVID-19 (dated by TCRdb to about 2020). At the level of the whole study: The collaborator samples originated in the United States, Italy and Spain and spanned the acute and convalescent phases of COVID-19. Nearly every sample came with metadata listing a de-identified subject ID, COVID-19 status, age in years and sex. The dataset comprised deeply sampled blood TCRbeta repertoires from subjects exposed to, actively infected with, or recovered from COVID-19. The samples were drawn from two sources: the first 160 participants of the ongoing ImmuneRACE study, and 950 to 1,500 subjects contributed by 6 global collaborators. The repertoires were released in a freely available public database intended as a resource for research on the immune response to SARS-CoV-2. Where HLA class I and class II types were available, the types were taken from metadata supplied by the sample provider, not from assay-based typing. The material from the prospective study consisted of cDNA or gDNA derived from T cells, B-cell-depleted T cells, or PBMCs. Results and caveats for the whole study, not just this receptor: The amount of clinical and demographic metadata varied by source and participant and was provided uncurated.

The clonotype originates from a woman aged 60 to 75 who had recovered from COVID-19. Recombination connected TRBV6-2 or TRBV6-3 to TRBJ1-5, and 9 junction bases match TRBD1. Sequencing input: peripheral blood. The DNA sequence is TGTGCCAGCAGTTGGACAGGGGGCAATCAGCCCCAGCATTTT. This encodes CASSWTGGNQPQHF.